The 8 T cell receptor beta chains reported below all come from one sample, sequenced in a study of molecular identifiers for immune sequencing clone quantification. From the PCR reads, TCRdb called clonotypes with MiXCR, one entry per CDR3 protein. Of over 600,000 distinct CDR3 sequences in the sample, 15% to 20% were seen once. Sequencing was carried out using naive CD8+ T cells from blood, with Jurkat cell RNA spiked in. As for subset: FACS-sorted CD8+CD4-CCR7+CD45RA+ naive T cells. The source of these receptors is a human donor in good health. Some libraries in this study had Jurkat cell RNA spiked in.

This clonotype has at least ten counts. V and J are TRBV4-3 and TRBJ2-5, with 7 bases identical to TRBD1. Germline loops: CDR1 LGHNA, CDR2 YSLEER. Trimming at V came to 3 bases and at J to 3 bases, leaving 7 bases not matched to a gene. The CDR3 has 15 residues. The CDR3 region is CASSQTPGQEETQYF. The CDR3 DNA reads TGCGCCAGCAGCCAGACTCCAGGACAGGAAGAGACCCAGTACTTC.

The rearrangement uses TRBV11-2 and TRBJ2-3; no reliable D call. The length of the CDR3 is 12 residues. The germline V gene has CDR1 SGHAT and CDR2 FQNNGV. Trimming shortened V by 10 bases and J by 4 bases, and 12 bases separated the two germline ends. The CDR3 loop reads CANSPPSDTQYF. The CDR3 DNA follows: TGTGCCAACAGTCCTCCCTCAGATACGCAGTATTTT.

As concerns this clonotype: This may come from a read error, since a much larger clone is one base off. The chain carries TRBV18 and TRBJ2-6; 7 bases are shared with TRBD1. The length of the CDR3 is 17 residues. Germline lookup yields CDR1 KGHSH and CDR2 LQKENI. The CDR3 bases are TGTGCCAGCTCACCACCTACAGGGGCGTTTGGGGCCGACGTCCTGACTTTC. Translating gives CASSPPTGAFGADVLTF.

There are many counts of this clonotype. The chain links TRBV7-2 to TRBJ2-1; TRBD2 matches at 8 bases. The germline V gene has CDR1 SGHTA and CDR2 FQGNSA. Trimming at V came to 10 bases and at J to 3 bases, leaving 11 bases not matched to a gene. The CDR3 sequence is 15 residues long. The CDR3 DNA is TGTGCCACGGGATCGGGGGGGGCTAGCTACAATGAGCAGTTCTTC. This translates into CATGSGGASYNEQFF.

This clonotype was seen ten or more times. This chain's CDR3 is CASSQDWNIAYEQYF. The DNA for the CDR3 is TGCGCCAGCAGCCAAGATTGGAACATTGCCTACGAGCAGTACTTC. The chain carries TRBV4-3 and TRBJ2-7; D ambiguous. V was pared by 0 bases and J by 2 bases, with 11 bases between. Germline CDR1 reads LGHNA; CDR2 reads YSLEER. This CDR3 contains 15 residues.

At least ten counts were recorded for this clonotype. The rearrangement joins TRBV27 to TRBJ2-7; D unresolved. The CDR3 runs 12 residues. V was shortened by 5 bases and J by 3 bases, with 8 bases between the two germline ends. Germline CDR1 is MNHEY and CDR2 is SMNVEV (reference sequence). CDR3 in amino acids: CASSTPDYEQYF. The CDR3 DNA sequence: TGTGCCAGCAGTACACCCGACTACGAGCAGTACTTC.

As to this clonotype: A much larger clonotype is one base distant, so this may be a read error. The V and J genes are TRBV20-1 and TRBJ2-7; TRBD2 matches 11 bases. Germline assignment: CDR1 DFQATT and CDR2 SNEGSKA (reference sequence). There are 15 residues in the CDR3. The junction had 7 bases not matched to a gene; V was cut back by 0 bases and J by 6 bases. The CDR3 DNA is TGCAGTGCTAGAGACCGCGGACTAGCGGGCTGCGAGCAGTACTTC. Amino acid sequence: CSARDRGLAGCEQYF.

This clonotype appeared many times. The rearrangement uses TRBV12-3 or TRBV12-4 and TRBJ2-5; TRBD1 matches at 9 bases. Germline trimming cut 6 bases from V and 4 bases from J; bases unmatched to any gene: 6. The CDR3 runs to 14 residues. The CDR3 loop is CASSDGTGRETQYF. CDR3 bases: TGTGCCAGCAGCGACGGGACAGGGAGAGAGACCCAGTACTTC.